The 5 T cell receptor beta chains in this list originate from one sample, sequenced in a study of cytomegalovirus exposure and HLA in healthy donors. Method: immunoSEQ multiplex PCR; TCRdb's copy keeps in-frame clones and lacks some. The table has 200,000 to 300,000 clones, approximately 87% seen once. The specimen was PBMCs. Receptors were obtained from a man younger than 35 in good health and CMV-seronegative.

This sequence joins TRBV18 and TRBJ2-7; D gene uncertain. CDR3 size: 17 residues. Trimming cost V 8 bases and J 4 bases, with 27 bases left between them. CDR1 is KGHSH and CDR2 is LQKENI in the germline V gene. CDR3 in DNA: TGTGCCAGCCCGTCCCGCTTAAGCGACCCCACTCCATACGAGCAGTACTTC. This codes for CASPSRLSDPTPYEQYF.

V and J are TRBV6-1 and TRBJ1-6; 9 positions match TRBD1. From germline, CDR1 is MNHNS and CDR2 SASEGT. V lost 6 bases and J lost 7; bases outside the gene matches: 7. The CDR3 extends over 15 amino acids. The CDR3 sequence: CASRGRTGENSPLHF. CDR3 coding DNA: TGTGCCAGCAGGGGTCGGACAGGGGAAAATTCACCCCTCCACTTT.

The chain employs TRBV6-5 and TRBJ2-3, with 7 bases that match TRBD1. CDR1 is MNHEY and CDR2 is SVGAGI in the germline V gene. After removal of 6 bases from V and 2 bases from J, the junction contained 8 bases not matched to a gene. This CDR3 is 15 amino acids long. CDR3 sequence (DNA): TGTGCCAGCAGCTCCAGGACAGGATACACAGATACGCAGTATTTT. This sequence encodes CASSSRTGYTDTQYF.

This clone is a singleton in its sample. The chain joins TRBV9 to TRBJ1-4, with D unclear. Trimming shortened V by 0 bases and J by 8 bases, and 14 bases separated the two germline ends. The CDR3 runs to 15 residues. In germline, CDR1 is SGDLS, CDR2 YYNGEE. As DNA, the CDR3 is TGTGCCAGCAGCGTAGGTGGTAGGTCCGGGGAAAAACTGTTTTTT. This codes for CASSVGGRSGEKLFF.

The rearrangement uses TRBV9 and TRBJ2-7; TRBD2 aligns across 11 bases. J lost 2 bases, V lost 0 bases, and 4 bases had no gene match. Germline V gene lookup returns CDR1 SGDLS and CDR2 YYNGEE. The CDR3 extends over 16 amino acids. The chain's CDR3 is CASSVGPSGGPYEQYF. DNA of the CDR3: TGTGCCAGCAGCGTAGGCCCTAGCGGGGGGCCCTACGAGCAGTACTTC. The full variable domain, completed using reference TRBV9 and TRBJ2-7, is DSGVTQTPKHLITATGQRVTLRCSPRSGDLSVYWYQQSLDQGLQFLIQYYNGEERAKGNILERFSAQQFPDLHSELNLSSLELGDSALYFCASSVGPSGGPYEQYFGPGTRLTVT.